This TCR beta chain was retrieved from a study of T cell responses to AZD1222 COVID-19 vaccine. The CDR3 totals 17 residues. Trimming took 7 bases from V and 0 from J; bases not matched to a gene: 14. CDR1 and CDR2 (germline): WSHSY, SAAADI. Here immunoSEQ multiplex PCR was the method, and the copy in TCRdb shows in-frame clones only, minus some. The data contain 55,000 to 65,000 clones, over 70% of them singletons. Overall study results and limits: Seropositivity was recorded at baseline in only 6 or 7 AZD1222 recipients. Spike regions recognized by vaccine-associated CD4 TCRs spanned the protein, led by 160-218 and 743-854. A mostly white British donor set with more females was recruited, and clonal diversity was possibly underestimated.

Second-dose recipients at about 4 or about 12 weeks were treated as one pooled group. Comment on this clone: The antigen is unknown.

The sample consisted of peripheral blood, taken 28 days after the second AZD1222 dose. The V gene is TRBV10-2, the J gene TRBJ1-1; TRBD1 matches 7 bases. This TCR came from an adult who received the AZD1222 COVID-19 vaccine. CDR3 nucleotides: TGCGCCAGCACCCCGGGCCGGCAGGGGGGGATGAACACTGAAGCTTTCTTT. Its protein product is CASTPGRQGGMNTEAFF.